The source of this TCR beta chain is a study of cytomegalovirus exposure and HLA in healthy donors. As for the study in general: A previous analysis identified 95 million to 120 million unique TCR beta sequences derived from 180 million or so T cells. Unique TCRs numbering approximately 80 million, obtained from HLA-typed donors, made up an early data release.

Vbeta (60) and Jbeta (13) primers were used in the PCR. Method: immunoSEQ multiplex PCR; TCRdb's copy keeps in-frame clones and lacks some. Among roughly 100,000 clones, around 60% were seen once, and the ten largest hold more than 4.5%. J lost 4 bases, V lost 5 bases, and 9 bases had no gene match. This CDR3 has 15 amino acids. Germline loops: CDR1 GTSNPN, CDR2 SVGIG (reference sequence). The chain couples TRBV30 to TRBJ1-3, with 9 bases matching TRBD1. The sequenced sample was PBMCs. This receptor was obtained from a human donor in good health. The CDR3 sequence: CAWHTRTGAGNTIYF. CDR3 DNA: TGTGCCTGGCATACACGGACAGGGGCCGGAAACACCATATATTTT.